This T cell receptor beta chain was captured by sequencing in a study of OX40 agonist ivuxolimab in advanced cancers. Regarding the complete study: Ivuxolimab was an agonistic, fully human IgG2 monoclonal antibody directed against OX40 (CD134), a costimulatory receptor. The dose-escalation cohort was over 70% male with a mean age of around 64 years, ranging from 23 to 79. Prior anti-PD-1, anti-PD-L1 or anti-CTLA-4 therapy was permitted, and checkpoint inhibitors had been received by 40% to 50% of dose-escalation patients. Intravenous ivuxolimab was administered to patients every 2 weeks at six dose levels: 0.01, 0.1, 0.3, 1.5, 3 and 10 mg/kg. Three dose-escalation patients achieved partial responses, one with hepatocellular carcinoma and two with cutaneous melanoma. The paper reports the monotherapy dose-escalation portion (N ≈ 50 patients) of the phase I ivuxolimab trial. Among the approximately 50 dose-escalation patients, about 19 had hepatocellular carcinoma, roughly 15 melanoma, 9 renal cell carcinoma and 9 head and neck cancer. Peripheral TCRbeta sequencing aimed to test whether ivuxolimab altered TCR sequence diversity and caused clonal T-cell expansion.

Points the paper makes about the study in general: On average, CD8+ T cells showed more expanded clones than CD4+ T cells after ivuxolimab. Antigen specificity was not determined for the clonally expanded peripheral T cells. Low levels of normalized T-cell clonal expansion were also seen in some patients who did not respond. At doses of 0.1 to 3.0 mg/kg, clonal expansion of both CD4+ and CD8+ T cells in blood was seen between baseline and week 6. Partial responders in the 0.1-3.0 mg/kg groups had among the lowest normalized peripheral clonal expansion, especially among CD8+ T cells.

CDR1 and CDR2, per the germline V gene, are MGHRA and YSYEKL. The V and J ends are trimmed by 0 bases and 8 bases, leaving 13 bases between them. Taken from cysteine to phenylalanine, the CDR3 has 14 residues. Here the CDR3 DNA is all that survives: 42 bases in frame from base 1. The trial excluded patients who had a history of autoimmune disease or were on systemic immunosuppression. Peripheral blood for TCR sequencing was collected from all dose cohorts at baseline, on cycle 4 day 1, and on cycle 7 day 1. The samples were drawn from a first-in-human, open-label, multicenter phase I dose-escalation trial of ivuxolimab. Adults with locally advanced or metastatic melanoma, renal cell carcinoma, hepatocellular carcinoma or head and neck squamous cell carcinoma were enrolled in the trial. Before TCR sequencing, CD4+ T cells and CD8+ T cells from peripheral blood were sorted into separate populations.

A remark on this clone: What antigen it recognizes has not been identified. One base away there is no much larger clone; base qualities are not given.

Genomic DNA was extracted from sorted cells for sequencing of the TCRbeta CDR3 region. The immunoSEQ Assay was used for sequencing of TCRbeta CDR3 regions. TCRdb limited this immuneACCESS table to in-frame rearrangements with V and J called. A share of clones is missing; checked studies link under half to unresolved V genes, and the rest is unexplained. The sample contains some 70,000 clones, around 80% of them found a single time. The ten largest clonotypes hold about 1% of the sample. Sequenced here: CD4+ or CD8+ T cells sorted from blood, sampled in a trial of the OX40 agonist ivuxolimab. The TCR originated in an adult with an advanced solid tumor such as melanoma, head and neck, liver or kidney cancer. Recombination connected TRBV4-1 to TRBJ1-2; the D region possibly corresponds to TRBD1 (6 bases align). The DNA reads TGCGCCAGCAGCCAAGAAGTGGGTACAGGGGGCTACACCTTC. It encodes CASSQEVGTGGYTF.